This T cell receptor beta chain was observed in a study of control samples from healthy donors and cancer patients. The table came from immunoSEQ multiplex PCR; TCRdb's copy has only in-frame clones and leaves some out. The table records tens of thousands of clones, 95% to 97% of them present only once. This clonotype was sampled from a woman aged 25 to 39 in good health. The sequenced material came from blood.

The CDR3 spells CASIWGRGRPNYGYTF. The CDR3, as DNA: TGTGCCAGCATCTGGGGCAGGGGGCGACCTAACTATGGCTACACCTTC. The chain has TRBV28 and TRBJ1-2, with 8 bases aligning to TRBD1. The CDR3 has 16 residues. V was pared by 7 bases and J by 0 bases, with 10 bases of the junction left unmatched. From germline, CDR1 is MDHEN and CDR2 SYDVKM.